Described below is a single TCR beta chain sequence and its context. Its antigen is undetermined. A much larger clone sits a single nucleotide away, making a read error possible. Germline V lookup: CDR1 SNHLY, CDR2 FYNNEI. V lost 2 bases to trimming and J lost 4 bases, with 2 bases between them. The CDR3 is made up of 11 amino acids. The sample comes from a study of CD8+CD57+ T cells in acquired aplastic anemia. Study as a whole: The DNA of sorted CD4+ and CD8+ cells averaged around 3.2 ug.

Regarding the study as a whole: Patients and controls shared roughly 28 CD8+ CDR3 sequences, which appeared highly expressed in patients and within their immunodominant clones. Between the patient and control groups, CD8+ Simpson's diversity did not differ significantly.

Template material for TCR beta VDJ and CDR3 profiling consisted of genomic DNA. TCRdb independently ran MiXCR on the reads; one entry per CDR3 protein. The repertoire holds hundreds of thousands of distinct CDR3 sequences, with approximately 32% as singletons. Whoever was chosen for sequencing had shown CD8+CD57+ cell expansion by flow cytometry. Severe acquired aplastic anemia affected all patients. The clonotype originates from a human donor with aplastic anemia. The J gene is TRBJ1-2, the V gene TRBV2; D call uncertain. The sequenced sample was sorted CD4+, CD8+, or CD8+CD57+ T cells (not recorded which) from PBMCs. The CDR3 bases are TGTGCCAGCAGTGAACCCTATGGCTACACCTTC. Protein product: CASSEPYGYTF. Complete variable domain (other parts from reference TRBV2 and TRBJ1-2): EPEVTQTPSHQVTQMGQEVILRCVPISNHLYFYWYRQILGQKVEFLVSFYNNEISEKSEIFDDQFSVERPDGSNFTLKIRSTKLEDSAMYFCASSEPYGYTFGSGTRLTVV.